The next 13 T cell receptor beta chains were all read from a single sample in a study. The sorted Tregs were CD4+CD25+CD127-/low cells. In TCRdb, the 5' RACE reads were re-called with MiXCR into one record per CDR3 protein. The sample carries some 30,000 distinct CDR3 sequences, 25% to 30% recorded once. Material: tumor-infiltrating Tregs sorted from the breast tumor. These receptors were obtained from a female donor with breast cancer.

This clonotype was seen more than once but under ten times. The genes are TRBV2 and TRBJ2-5, with D maybe TRBD1 (6 bases). The V gene's germline CDR1 is SNHLY and CDR2 FYNNEI. Trimming took 1 base from V and 2 from J, leaving 11 bases between them. This CDR3 contains 15 residues. DNA of the CDR3: TGTGCCAGCAGTGAAGAAGGGGGACGGCAAGAGACCCAGTACTTC. Protein: CASSEEGGRQETQYF.

Relative to its sample, this clonotype is medium-sized. The chain employs TRBV20-1 and TRBJ1-2, with a weak D call TRBD1 (5 bases). Germline-derived CDR1 and CDR2 are DFQATT and SNEGSKA (reference sequence). The length of the CDR3 is 12 residues. V lost 5 bases, J lost 3 bases, and 10 bases lay in between. The CDR3 loop is CSAPGLYYGYTF. The CDR3, as DNA: TGCAGTGCTCCGGGGCTATACTATGGCTACACCTTC.

A note on this clonotype: A junction end diverges from the germline sequence, so it may reflect a read error. The gene calls are TRBV20-1 and TRBJ2-1; TRBD2 matches at 11 bases. The CDR3 extends over 16 amino acids. Germline V gene sequence: CDR1 DFQATT, CDR2 SNEGSKA (reference sequence). In nucleotides, the CDR3 is TGCAGTGCTAGAGCGGTTAGCGGGAGGGCCTATAATGAGCAGTTCTTC. Encoded protein: CSARAVSGRAYNEQFF.

As for this clonotype: A much larger clone lies a single base off, so this may be a read error. The chain uses TRBV21-1 and TRBJ2-7; whether TRBD2, the table's D call, matches the DNA was not checked. TRBV21-1 is a pseudogene segment. The CDR3 is 19 amino acids. The CDR3 region has the DNA TGTGCCAGCAGCTTTCTTAAGGGACTAGCGGGATCTAGCTCCTACGAGCAGCACTTC. It codes for CASSFLKGLAGSSSYEQHF.

About this clonotype: The junction departs from the called germline gene at one end, perhaps through a read error. The chain couples TRBV6-1 to TRBJ1-1; D unresolved. From germline, CDR1 is MNHNS and CDR2 SASEGT. The CDR3 length is 12 residues. In DNA form, the CDR3 reads TGTGCCAGCATACGGGTGAACACTGAAGCTTCCTTT. This encodes CASIRVNTEASF.

The chain recombines TRBV7-2 with TRBJ2-1, with TRBD2 matching over 9 bases. J gave up 12 bases and V 2 bases, and 11 bases lay outside the gene matches. This CDR3 spans 15 amino acids. Germline CDR1 reads SGHTA; CDR2 reads FQGNSA. The CDR3 protein is CASSLMAGGGRGQFF. DNA of the CDR3: TGTGCCAGCAGCTTAATGGCGGGAGGGGGACGTGGGCAGTTCTTC.

This clonotype was seen many times. The rearrangement uses TRBV29-1 and TRBJ2-2; possibly TRBD2 for D (6 bases). CDR3 length: 17 residues. The V gene lost 4 bases and the J gene lost 2 bases, with 20 bases spanning the gap. Germline V CDR1 and CDR2: SQVTM, ANQGSEA. The DNA for the CDR3 is TGCAGCGTTGCAGCAGGGAGGACCCTTCTTAACACCGGGGAGCTGTTTTTT. It specifies CSVAAGRTLLNTGELFF.

A few counts support this clonotype. J is TRBJ2-3 and V is TRBV7-9; 9 bases are shared with TRBD1. V gave up 5 bases and J gave up 3 bases; unmatched junction bases: 6. The length of the CDR3 is 15 residues. From germline, CDR1 is SEHNR and CDR2 FQNEAQ (reference sequence). The CDR3 protein is CASSRTGAGTDTQYF. The DNA of the CDR3 is TGTGCCAGCAGCAGGACAGGGGCTGGGACAGATACGCAGTATTTT.

This clonotype was picked up many times. V usage is TRBV20-1 and J usage is TRBJ1-1, with 7 bases that match TRBD1. The CDR3 covers 14 residues. V shed 6 bases, J shed 6 bases, and the junction held 13 bases outside the gene matches. Looked up from germline, CDR1 is DFQATT and CDR2 is SNEGSKA (reference sequence). CDR3 DNA sequence: TGCAGTGCCCCCAGGGGGGGGGCCTTCGCTGAAGCTTTCTTT. This encodes CSAPRGGAFAEAFF.

The chain has TRBV6-5 and TRBJ2-7; 9 bases fit TRBD1. CDR1 and CDR2 from the germline V gene are MNHEY and SVGAGI. J gave up 4 bases and V 5 bases, and 6 bases lay outside the gene matches. The CDR3 contains 14 residues. Written as DNA, the CDR3 is TGTGCCAGCAGTCTACAGGGGGCAAGTTACGAGCAGTACTTC. It is translated as CASSLQGASYEQYF.

This rearrangement joins TRBV5-6 to TRBJ2-6, with no clear D. This CDR3 is built from 15 residues. CDR1 is SGHDT and CDR2 is YYEEEE in the germline V gene. Deletions cut 1 base from V and 5 bases from J, with 10 bases between. The CDR3 loop is CASSLYGGRANVLTF. The CDR3 region has the DNA TGTGCCAGCAGCTTGTATGGTGGACGGGCCAACGTCCTGACTTTC.

This clonotype is medium-sized in the sample. The rearrangement uses TRBV15 and TRBJ1-3; no firm D call. This CDR3 has 17 residues. V lost 0 bases and J lost 5, with 17 bases in between. Germline CDR1 is LNHNV and CDR2 is YYDKDF (reference sequence). For the CDR3, the DNA is TGTGCCACCAGCAGAGATCCCCCAGGCGCCCAACGAAACACCATATATTTT. Its protein product is CATSRDPPGAQRNTIYF.

The V and J genes are TRBV20-1 and TRBJ1-1; D unclear. V was cut by 5 bases and J by 0 bases, with 10 bases left in between. The CDR3 is made up of 13 amino acids. Germline loops: CDR1 DFQATT, CDR2 SNEGSKA (reference sequence). The CDR3 nucleotides read TGCAGTGCTCGGTGGACTGTGAACACTGAAGCTTTCTTT. The encoded protein is CSARWTVNTEAFF.